The T cell receptor beta chain under discussion was sequenced for a study of liver allograft versus peripheral blood T cells. Across the study: Recipients' peripheral blood served as the comparator for T cell receptor repertoires in transplanted livers.

This clonotype is labeled as medium-sized. The antigen remains unidentified. A single record per CDR3 protein comes from TCRdb applying MiXCR to the reads. The repertoire includes some 3,800 distinct CDR3 sequences, roughly 13% of them detected once, and around 10% sits in the top ten. Notes on the study in general: Reportedly, liver allograft T cell receptor repertoires differed from peripheral blood ones.

The clonotype was recovered from a human patient who had a liver transplant. These T cells may partly come from the graft donor.

CDR3 sequence: CSAEQGVSYGYTF. The CDR3 bases are TGCAGTGCAGAACAGGGGGTGAGCTATGGCTACACCTTC. This chain joins TRBV20-1 and TRBJ1-2; TRBD1 matches at 8 bases. The J segment lost 4 bases and the V segment lost 6 bases, leaving 7 bases of the junction unmatched. Germline assignment: CDR1 DFQATT and CDR2 SNEGSKA (reference sequence). The CDR3 runs to 13 residues.